This T cell receptor (beta chain) comes out of a study of vaccination effects on CD4 cells after COVID-19. At the level of the study: Antigen-specific CD4+ T cells were expanded with viral peptide pools in the ViraFEST assay before sequencing.

Profiled with immunoSEQ multiplex PCR; TCRdb holds only in-frame clones, not every one. The data contain fewer than 75,000 clones, less than 80% of them seen just once; the ten biggest clones take up over 2%. Comment on this clone: The antigen is unknown.

V was clipped by 0 bases and J by 0 bases; unmatched bases: 5. The CDR3 consists of 16 residues. Germline CDR1 reads SGHTS; CDR2 reads YDEGEE. Following 10 days of culture, CD4+ T cells were isolated. Each participant was administered two doses of either the BNT162b2 or the mRNA-1273 vaccine. This clonotype was obtained from a human donor who received a COVID-19 vaccine. The chain couples TRBV5-8 to TRBJ2-5; TRBD1 matches 7 bases. The starting material was CD4+ T cells from PBMCs cultured without peptide, obtained after COVID-19 vaccination. This chain's CDR3 is CASSLDQGGHQETQYF. The CDR3 DNA sequence: TGTGCCAGCAGCTTGGATCAAGGGGGCCACCAAGAGACCCAGTACTTC.